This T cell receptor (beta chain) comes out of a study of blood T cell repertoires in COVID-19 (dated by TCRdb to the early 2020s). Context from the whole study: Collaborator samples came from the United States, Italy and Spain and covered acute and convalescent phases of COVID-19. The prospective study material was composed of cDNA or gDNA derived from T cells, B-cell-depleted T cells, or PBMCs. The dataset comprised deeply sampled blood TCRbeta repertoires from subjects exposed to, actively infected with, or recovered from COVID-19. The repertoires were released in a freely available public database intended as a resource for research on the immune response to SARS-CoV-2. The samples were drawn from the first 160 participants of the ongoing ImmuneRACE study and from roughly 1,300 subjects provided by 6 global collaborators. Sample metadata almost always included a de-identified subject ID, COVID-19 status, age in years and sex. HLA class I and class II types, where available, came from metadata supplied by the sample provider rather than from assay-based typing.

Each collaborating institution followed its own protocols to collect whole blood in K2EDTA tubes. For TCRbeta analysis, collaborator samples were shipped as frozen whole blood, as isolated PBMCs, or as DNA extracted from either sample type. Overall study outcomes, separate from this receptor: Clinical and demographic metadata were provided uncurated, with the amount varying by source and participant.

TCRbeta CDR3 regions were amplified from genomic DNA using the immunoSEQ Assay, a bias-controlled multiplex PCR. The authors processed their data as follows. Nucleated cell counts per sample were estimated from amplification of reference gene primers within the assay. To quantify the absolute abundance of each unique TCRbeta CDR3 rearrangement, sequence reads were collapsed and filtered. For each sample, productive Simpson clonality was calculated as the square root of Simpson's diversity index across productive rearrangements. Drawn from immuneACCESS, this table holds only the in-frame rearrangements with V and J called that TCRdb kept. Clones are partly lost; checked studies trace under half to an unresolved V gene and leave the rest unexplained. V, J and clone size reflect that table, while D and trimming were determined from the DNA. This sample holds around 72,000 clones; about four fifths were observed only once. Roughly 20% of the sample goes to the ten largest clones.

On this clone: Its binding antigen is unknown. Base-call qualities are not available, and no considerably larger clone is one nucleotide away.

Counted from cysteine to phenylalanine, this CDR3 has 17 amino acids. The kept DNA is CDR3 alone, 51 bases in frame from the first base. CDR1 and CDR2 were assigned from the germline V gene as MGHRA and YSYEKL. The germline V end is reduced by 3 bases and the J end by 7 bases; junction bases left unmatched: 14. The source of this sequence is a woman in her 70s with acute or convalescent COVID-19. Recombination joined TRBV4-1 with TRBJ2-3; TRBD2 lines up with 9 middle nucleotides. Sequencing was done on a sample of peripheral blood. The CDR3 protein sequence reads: CASSQLAGRGGTYTQYF. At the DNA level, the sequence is TGCGCCAGCAGCCAGCTAGCGGGGCGGGGTGGAACATATACGCAGTATTTT.